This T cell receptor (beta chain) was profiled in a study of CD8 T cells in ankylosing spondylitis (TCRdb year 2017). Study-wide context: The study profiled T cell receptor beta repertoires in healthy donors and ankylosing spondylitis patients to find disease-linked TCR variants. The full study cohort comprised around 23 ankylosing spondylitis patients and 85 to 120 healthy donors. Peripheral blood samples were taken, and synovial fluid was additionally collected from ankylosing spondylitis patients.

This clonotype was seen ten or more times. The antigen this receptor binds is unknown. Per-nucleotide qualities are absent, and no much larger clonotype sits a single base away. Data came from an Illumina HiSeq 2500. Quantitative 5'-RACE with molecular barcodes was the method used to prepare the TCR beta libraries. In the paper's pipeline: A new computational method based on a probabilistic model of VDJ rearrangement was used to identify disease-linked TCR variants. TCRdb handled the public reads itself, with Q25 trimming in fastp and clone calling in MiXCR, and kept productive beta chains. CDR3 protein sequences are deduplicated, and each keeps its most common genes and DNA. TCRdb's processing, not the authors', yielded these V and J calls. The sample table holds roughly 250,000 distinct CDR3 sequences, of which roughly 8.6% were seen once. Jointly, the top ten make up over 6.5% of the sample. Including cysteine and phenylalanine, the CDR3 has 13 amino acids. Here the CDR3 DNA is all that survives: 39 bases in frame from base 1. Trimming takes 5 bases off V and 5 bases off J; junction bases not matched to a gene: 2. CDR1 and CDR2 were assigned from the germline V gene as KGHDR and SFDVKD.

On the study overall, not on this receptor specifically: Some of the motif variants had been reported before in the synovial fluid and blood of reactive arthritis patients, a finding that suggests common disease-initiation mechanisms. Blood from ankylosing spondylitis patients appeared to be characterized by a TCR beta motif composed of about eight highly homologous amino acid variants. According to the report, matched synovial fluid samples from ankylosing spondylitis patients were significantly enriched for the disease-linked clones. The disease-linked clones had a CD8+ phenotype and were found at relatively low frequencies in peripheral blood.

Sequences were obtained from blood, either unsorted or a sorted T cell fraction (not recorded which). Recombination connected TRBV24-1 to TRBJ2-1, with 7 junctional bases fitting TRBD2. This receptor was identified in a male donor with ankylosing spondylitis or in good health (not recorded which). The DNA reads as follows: TGTGCCACCAGTGGCCTAGCGGACAATGAGCAGTTCTTC. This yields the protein CATSGLADNEQFF.